What follows are 21 T cell receptor beta chains derived from one specimen sequenced in a study of cytomegalovirus exposure and HLA in healthy donors. PCR was performed using 60 Vbeta and 13 Jbeta primers. Clones were sequenced by immunoSEQ multiplex PCR, and TCRdb holds only the in-frame ones, with some missing. The profile shows over 110,000 clones, around 78% of them singletons. The specimen was PBMCs. Source of these receptors: a woman in her thirties or forties in good health and CMV-seropositive.

V and J are TRBV7-9 and TRBJ2-6; D unclear. Germline V gene lookup returns CDR1 SEHNR and CDR2 FQNEAQ (reference sequence). This CDR3 region has 14 residues. V gave up 3 bases and J gave up 1 base, with 4 bases separating them. The CDR3 sequence is CASSFESGANVLTF. For the CDR3, the DNA is TGTGCCAGCAGCTTTGAGTCTGGGGCCAACGTCCTGACTTTC.

The chain employs TRBV6-6 and TRBJ1-2, with D perhaps TRBD1 (6 bases). The V gene's germline CDR1 is MNHNY and CDR2 SVGAGI (reference sequence). The CDR3 loop spans 16 amino acids. Trimming stripped 6 bases from V and 1 base from J, with 18 bases between. The CDR3 loop is CASRGLGRGFNYGYTF. The CDR3 DNA sequence: TGTGCCAGCAGGGGCCTTGGCAGGGGTTTTAACTATGGCTACACCTTC.

The rearrangement joins TRBV18 to TRBJ1-5; 7 bases are shared with TRBD1. The J segment lost 6 bases and the V segment lost 1 base, leaving 9 bases of the junction unmatched. Germline V gene sequence: CDR1 KGHSH, CDR2 LQKENI. This CDR3 has 16 residues. CDR3 sequence: CASSPQGAQGAQPQHF. CDR3 in DNA: TGTGCCAGCTCACCACAGGGGGCTCAAGGAGCTCAGCCCCAGCATTTT.

This chain joins TRBV10-1 and TRBJ2-1, with 7 bases aligning to TRBD2. The V gene's germline CDR1 is WNHNN and CDR2 SYGVQD (reference sequence). Trimming took 2 bases from V and 2 from J; bases not matched to a gene: 3. The CDR3 loop spans 15 amino acids. CDR3 in amino acids: CASSEASGPYNEQFF. CDR3 DNA: TGCGCCAGCAGTGAGGCTAGCGGACCCTACAATGAGCAGTTCTTC.

The gene calls are TRBV19 and TRBJ1-2, with unresolved D. The CDR3 length is 12 residues. The ends were cut back, 6 bases at V and 7 bases at J, with 12 bases in the middle. The V gene's germline CDR1 is LNHDA and CDR2 SQIVND (reference sequence). The CDR3 reads CASSAEWSGYTF. Here the CDR3 DNA reads TGTGCCAGTAGCGCGGAATGGAGTGGCTACACCTTC. The entire variable domain, with the rest obtained from reference TRBV19 and TRBJ1-2, is as follows: DGGITQSPKYLFRKEGQNVTLSCEQNLNHDAMYWYRQDPGQGLRLIYYSQIVNDFQKGDIAEGYSVSREKKESFPLTVTSAQKNPTAFYLCASSAEWSGYTFGSGTRLTVV.

The V call is TRBV13, the J call TRBJ2-7, with 10 positions matching TRBD1. The CDR3 length is 14 residues. With 5 bases clipped from V and 3 bases from J, the junction kept 4 bases outside the gene matches. CDR1 is PRHDT and CDR2 is FYEKMQ in the germline V gene (reference sequence). CDR3 in DNA: TGTGCCAGCAGCCCAAGGACAGGGGGCTACGAGCAGTACTTC. Translating gives CASSPRTGGYEQYF.

The V call is TRBV7-8, the J call TRBJ1-5; 12 bases map to TRBD1. CDR1 and CDR2 (germline): SGHVS, FQNEAQ. The ends lost 5 bases at V and 1 base at J; junction bases unmatched: 3. The CDR3 totals 16 residues. For the CDR3, the DNA is TGTGCCAGCAGCGAGGGACAGGGGGCGAGCAATCAGCCCCAGCATTTT. This gives the protein CASSEGQGASNQPQHF.

This clone was recorded a few times. A junction boundary mismatches the germline segment, possibly from a read error. V usage is TRBV7-9 and J usage is TRBJ1-1; no firm D call. The CDR3 sequence is 12 residues long. Germline assignment: CDR1 SEHNR and CDR2 FQNEAQ (reference sequence). CDR3 amino acids: CSSSPSGTEAFF. The CDR3 nucleotides read TGTTCCAGCAGCCCCTCCGGCACTGAAGCTTTCTTT.

The chain employs TRBV9 and TRBJ2-2; D may be TRBD1 (5 bases). Per germline, CDR1 SGDLS and CDR2 YYNGEE. This CDR3 is 15 amino acids long. Trimming pared 0 bases from V and 0 bases from J, leaving 6 bases between. This CDR3 reads CASSVGTTNTGELFF. The DNA for the CDR3 is TGTGCCAGCAGCGTAGGGACAACGAACACCGGGGAGCTGTTTTTT. Full variable domain (outside the CDR3, taken from reference TRBV9 and TRBJ2-2): DSGVTQTPKHLITATGQRVTLRCSPRSGDLSVYWYQQSLDQGLQFLIQYYNGEERAKGNILERFSAQQFPDLHSELNLSSLELGDSALYFCASSVGTTNTGELFFGEGSRLTVL.

The chain couples TRBV19 to TRBJ2-3; 8 bases agree with TRBD2. The V gene end was trimmed by 3 bases and the J gene end by 4 bases; junction bases not matched to a gene: 6. The germline gives CDR1 LNHDA, CDR2 SQIVND (reference sequence). This CDR3 contains 15 residues. The CDR3 region has the DNA TGTGCCAGTAGTATGGGAGCGGGAGTATCAGATACGCAGTATTTT. Protein sequence: CASSMGAGVSDTQYF.

The chain joins TRBV6-1 to TRBJ2-7; D is unclear. Germline lookup yields CDR1 MNHNS and CDR2 SASEGT. The CDR3 contains 14 residues. Trimming cost V 2 bases and J 3 bases, with 11 bases left between them. Here the CDR3 reads CASSESPRIYEQYF. The CDR3 nucleotides are TGTGCCAGCAGTGAATCCCCTAGGATCTACGAGCAGTACTTC.

The rearrangement links TRBV5-4 to TRBJ1-2; 8 bases fit TRBD1. Trimming took 2 bases from V and 6 from J; bases not matched to a gene: 3. Germline V gene lookup returns CDR1 SGHNT and CDR2 YYREEE (reference sequence). The CDR3 extends over 13 amino acids. In nucleotides, the CDR3 is TGTGCCAGCAGCTTAGACAGGGGTGATGGCTACACCTTC. Amino acid sequence: CASSLDRGDGYTF. The full variable domain, with the rest looked up from reference TRBV5-4 and TRBJ1-2, is ETGVTQSPTHLIKTRGQQVTLRCSSQSGHNTVSWYQQALGQGPQFIFQYYREEENGRGNFPPRFSGLQFPNYSSELNVNALELDDSALYLCASSLDRGDGYTFGSGTRLTVV.

The chain carries TRBV2 and TRBJ1-5, with 7 bases identical to TRBD1. The CDR3 length is 14 residues. CDR1 and CDR2 (germline): SNHLY, FYNNEI. V gave up 2 bases and J gave up 7 bases; unmatched junction bases: 5. CDR3 residues: CASSETGEDQPQHF. CDR3 nucleotides: TGTGCCAGCAGTGAAACAGGGGAGGACCAGCCCCAGCATTTT.

The J gene is TRBJ2-3, the V gene TRBV5-1; 13 bases fit TRBD2. There are 16 residues in the CDR3. V dropped 4 bases and J dropped 1; count of bases not matched to a gene: 3. CDR1 SGHRS and CDR2 YFSETQ come from the germline V gene. The CDR3 DNA sequence: TGCGCCAGCAGCCCTGGACTAGCGGGAGGCACAGATACGCAGTATTTT. It specifies CASSPGLAGGTDTQYF.

J is TRBJ2-3 and V is TRBV7-2; 7 nucleotides align to TRBD2. The CDR3 runs to 15 residues. V lost 5 bases and J lost 2; bases outside the gene matches: 7. Germline CDR1 is SGHTA and CDR2 is FQGNSA. CDR3 DNA sequence: TGTGCCAGCAGCCGGGACCTAGCGGACACAGATACGCAGTATTTT. Its protein product is CASSRDLADTDTQYF.

The chain uses TRBV28 and TRBJ2-1; 7 bases are a match to TRBD2. The V gene's germline CDR1 is MDHEN and CDR2 SYDVKM. Losses at the gene ends were 0 bases for V and 8 bases for J; bases not matched to a gene: 10. The CDR3 consists of 16 residues. The CDR3 here is CASSLWADPTSDEQFF. For the CDR3, the DNA is TGTGCCAGCAGTTTATGGGCTGACCCCACTAGCGATGAGCAGTTCTTC.

The chain recombines TRBV28 with TRBJ1-6, with 10 nucleotides matching TRBD1. V dropped 5 bases and J dropped 7; count of bases not matched to a gene: 8. CDR1 is MDHEN and CDR2 is SYDVKM in the germline V gene. This CDR3 has 16 amino acids. In nucleotides, the CDR3 is TGTGCCAGCAGTACTGCCGGACAGGGGGAAAATTCACCCCTCCACTTT. Protein: CASSTAGQGENSPLHF.

The V call is TRBV10-3, the J call TRBJ2-7; TRBD2 matches 9 bases. V lost 6 bases and J lost 5; bases outside the gene matches: 8. This CDR3 comprises 14 residues. Germline CDR1 is ENHRY and CDR2 is SYGVKD. CDR3: CAIRGVAGVNEQYF. In DNA, the CDR3 is TGTGCCATCAGGGGAGTAGCGGGAGTCAACGAGCAGTACTTC.

The rearrangement joins TRBV6-1 to TRBJ1-2; 7 bases are a match to TRBD1. The V gene end was trimmed by 7 bases and the J gene end by 5 bases; junction bases not matched to a gene: 7. The V gene's germline CDR1 is MNHNS and CDR2 SASEGT. The CDR3 has 13 residues. This chain's CDR3 is CASTQGELYGYTF. CDR3 bases: TGTGCCAGCACTCAGGGGGAACTTTATGGCTACACCTTC.

This clone has just a few counts. This rearrangement joins TRBV27 to TRBJ1-5; D gene unclear. Germline loops: CDR1 MNHEY, CDR2 SMNVEV (reference sequence). The CDR3 contains 16 residues. The ends were cut back, 5 bases at V and 2 bases at J, with 16 bases in the middle. DNA of the CDR3: TGTGCCAGCAGTGAGCCCAACGGGGAGGGCAATCAGCCCCAGCATTTT. The encoded protein is CASSEPNGEGNQPQHF.

The V gene is TRBV5-1, the J gene TRBJ1-1, with 7 nucleotides matching TRBD1. The CDR3 contains 15 residues. CDR1 and CDR2 (germline): SGHRS, YFSETQ. The J segment lost 3 bases and the V segment lost 5 bases, leaving 10 bases of the junction unmatched. The CDR3 DNA reads TGCGCCAGCAGACAGGGGCCTAGGAGTGACACTGAAGCTTTCTTT. It is translated as CASRQGPRSDTEAFF.